Presented here are 5 T cell receptor beta chains from one specimen sequenced in a study of blood T cell repertoires in COVID-19. The repertoire was sequenced with immunoSEQ multiplex PCR; TCRdb's copy has only in-frame clones and lacks some. This sample has some 200,000 clones, with around 83% found just once. Sequences were obtained from peripheral blood. These TCRs come from a woman aged 40-49 years who had recovered from COVID-19.

The chain joins TRBV9 to TRBJ1-2, with 9 bases that match TRBD1. Germline V CDR1 and CDR2: SGDLS, YYNGEE. V dropped 0 bases and J dropped 3; count of bases not matched to a gene: 3. The CDR3 sequence is 15 residues long. The CDR3 bases are TGTGCCAGCAGCGTAGGGTGGACAGGGGACTATGGCTACACCTTC. It is translated as CASSVGWTGDYGYTF. The whole variable domain, remainder taken from reference TRBV9 and TRBJ1-2, is DSGVTQTPKHLITATGQRVTLRCSPRSGDLSVYWYQQSLDQGLQFLIQYYNGEERAKGNILERFSAQQFPDLHSELNLSSLELGDSALYFCASSVGWTGDYGYTFGSGTRLTVV.

The chain employs TRBV18 and TRBJ2-1; D possibly corresponds to TRBD2 (6 bases). This CDR3 spans 12 amino acids. Germline-derived CDR1 and CDR2 are KGHSH and LQKENI. V lost 2 bases, J lost 9 bases, and 8 bases lay in between. The CDR3 loop reads CASSPGGREQFF. The CDR3 coding sequence is TGTGCCAGCTCACCAGGAGGGCGTGAGCAGTTCTTC.

The DNA of the CDR3 is TGTGCCATCAGTGAGTCGTTGAATTCAGGACAAGACTACACCTTC. It is translated as CAISESLNSGQDYTF. This rearrangement joins TRBV10-3 to TRBJ1-2; possibly TRBD1 for D (5 bases). The CDR3 length is 15 residues. V was shortened by 0 bases and J by 10 bases, with 18 bases between the two germline ends. The germline V gene encodes CDR1 ENHRY and CDR2 SYGVKD.

The sample holds one count of this clone. The genes are TRBV14 and TRBJ2-3; 8 bases map to TRBD2. This CDR3 is built from 17 residues. Germline V gene lookup returns CDR1 SGHDN and CDR2 FVKESK. V dropped 2 bases and J dropped 5; count of bases not matched to a gene: 12. The CDR3 nucleotides are TGTGCCAGCAGCCAACACTTCGGGGGGGCTCTGGGAGATACGCAGTATTTT. This gives the protein CASSQHFGGALGDTQYF.

The rearrangement uses TRBV5-6 and TRBJ2-1; 8 bases agree with TRBD1. Germline values: CDR1 SGHDT, CDR2 YYEEEE. The CDR3 has 17 residues. V shed 1 base and J 7 bases; nucleotides not matched to a gene: 13. The CDR3 loop is CASSLRGRQGILNEQFF. The CDR3 DNA is TGTGCCAGCAGCTTGAGGGGGCGACAGGGGATCTTAAATGAGCAGTTCTTC.